The 27 T cell receptor beta chains in this list originate from one sample, sequenced in a study of T cells in tuberculosis. The method was immunoSEQ multiplex PCR; TCRdb's version includes in-frame clones alone and lacks a portion of them. The sample holds tens of thousands of clones, about 94% seen once. Sequencing used PBMCs. Receptor source: a donor aged 10-29 years with latent tuberculosis or without tuberculosis infection.

The rearrangement links TRBV6-1 to TRBJ2-1, with D possibly TRBD1 on 5 matching bases. With 2 bases removed from V and 3 bases from J, the gap between germline ends came to 11 bases. Germline values: CDR1 MNHNS, CDR2 SASEGT. This CDR3 has 15 residues. CDR3 sequence (DNA): TGTGCCAGCAGTGAATTCGACAGAAACTACAATGAGCAGTTCTTC. Amino acid sequence: CASSEFDRNYNEQFF.

The rearrangement links TRBV30 to TRBJ1-2; tentatively, D is TRBD1 (5 bases). Germline loops: CDR1 GTSNPN, CDR2 SVGIG (reference sequence). V was cut by 0 bases and J by 4 bases, with 15 bases left in between. This CDR3 is 15 amino acids long. The CDR3 nucleotides are TGTGCCTGGAGTGTGTCAGGGCTGCCATCCTATGGCTACACCTTC. Encoded protein: CAWSVSGLPSYGYTF.

The chain couples TRBV6-1 to TRBJ2-3, with TRBD1 identical over 7 bases. With 10 bases clipped from V and 3 bases from J, the junction kept 1 base outside the gene matches. Germline V lookup: CDR1 MNHNS, CDR2 SASEGT. The CDR3 has 11 amino acids. The CDR3 DNA follows: TGTGCCATGGGACAGACAGATACGCAGTATTTT. It yields the protein CAMGQTDTQYF.

The rearrangement links TRBV14 to TRBJ1-2; D is perhaps TRBD1 (6 bases). The germline gives CDR1 SGHDN, CDR2 FVKESK. The ends were cut back, 3 bases at V and 7 bases at J, with 9 bases in the middle. The CDR3 sequence is 12 residues long. The CDR3 nucleotides read TGTGCCAGCAGCCATGACAGGTTTGGCTACACCTTC. As protein: CASSHDRFGYTF.

The rearrangement joins TRBV5-5 to TRBJ2-7; a weak D match, TRBD2 (5 bases). Germline CDR1 reads SGHKS; CDR2 reads YYEKEE (reference sequence). The CDR3 runs 15 residues. The V gene lost 0 bases and the J gene lost 2 bases, with 12 bases spanning the gap. Here the CDR3 reads CASSLVAVRAYEQYF. CDR3 in DNA: TGTGCCAGCAGCTTGGTGGCAGTGAGGGCCTACGAGCAGTACTTC.

The chain employs TRBV19 and TRBJ1-5; 7 bases align to TRBD1. The germline CDR1 and CDR2 sequences are LNHDA and SQIVND (reference sequence). Unmatched junction bases numbered 1, after V lost 7 bases and J lost 4 bases. The CDR3 has 12 amino acids. The CDR3 loop reads CASTQGNQPQHF. CDR3 coding DNA: TGTGCCAGTACACAGGGGAATCAGCCCCAGCATTTT.

This chain uses TRBV29-1 with TRBJ2-7; 8 nucleotides match TRBD2. CDR3 length equals 14 residues. With V trimmed by 2 bases and J by 7 bases, 10 bases remained unmatched. Germline V gives CDR1 SQVTM, CDR2 ANQGSEA. CDR3 residues: CSVEIGVAGKEQYF. In nucleotides, the CDR3 is TGCAGCGTTGAAATTGGAGTAGCGGGAAAAGAGCAGTACTTC.

The chain couples TRBV30 to TRBJ2-1, with TRBD2 matching 7 bases. Germline CDR1 and CDR2: GTSNPN and SVGIG (reference sequence). The CDR3 sequence is 14 residues long. V dropped 4 bases and J dropped 7; count of bases not matched to a gene: 10. CDR3 DNA sequence: TGTGCCTGGAACCTAAGGGCGGGGGTAAATGAGCAGTTCTTC. Amino acids: CAWNLRAGVNEQFF.

This chain links TRBV2 with TRBJ1-1, with D possibly being TRBD1 (6 bases). The CDR3 loop spans 16 amino acids. Germline-derived CDR1 and CDR2 are SNHLY and FYNNEI. V was pared by 7 bases and J by 0 bases, with 18 bases between. The CDR3 sequence: CASKLISGTLNTEAFF. For the CDR3, the DNA is TGTGCCAGCAAACTCATTTCCGGGACACTGAACACTGAAGCTTTCTTT.

This clone showed up just once. The rearrangement links TRBV6-5 to TRBJ2-1; tentative D call: TRBD1 (5 bases). Germline V gene lookup returns CDR1 MNHEY and CDR2 SVGAGI. V lost 2 bases and J 1 base, leaving 12 bases between the germline ends. The CDR3 is 16 amino acids. CDR3 bases: TGTGCCAGCAGTTACGGTGGGGCTGTGTCCTACAATGAGCAGTTCTTC. Its protein is CASSYGGAVSYNEQFF.

J is TRBJ1-5 and V is TRBV7-8, with 10 nucleotides matching TRBD1. CDR3 length: 16 amino acids. V lost 7 bases to trimming and J lost 5 bases; unmatched junction nucleotides: 11. Per the germline V gene, CDR1 is SGHVS and CDR2 is FQNEAQ. DNA of the CDR3: TGTGCCAGCACCTTGACGGGGGACAGGGGTCATCAGCCCCAGCATTTT. Encoded protein: CASTLTGDRGHQPQHF.

This chain connects TRBV30 to TRBJ1-5; D might be TRBD1 (6 bases). CDR1 is GTSNPN and CDR2 is SVGIG in the germline V gene (reference sequence). V was clipped by 5 bases and J by 5 bases, with 13 bases between them. This CDR3 is 13 amino acids long. CDR3 sequence: CAWANRDDQPQHF. In nucleotides, the CDR3 is TGTGCCTGGGCAAACAGGGACGATCAGCCCCAGCATTTT. The full variable domain, in which reference TRBV30 and TRBJ1-5 provide the parts outside the CDR3, is SQTIHQWPATLVQPVGSPLSLECTVEGTSNPNLYWYRQAAGRGLQLLFYSVGIGQISSEVPQNLSASRPQDRQFILSSKKLLLSDSGFYLCAWANRDDQPQHFGDGTRLSIL.

This chain joins TRBV27 and TRBJ1-2, with D unresolved. Germline values: CDR1 MNHEY, CDR2 SMNVEV (reference sequence). The CDR3 consists of 12 residues. V was pared by 8 bases and J by 5 bases, with 12 bases between. In DNA form, the CDR3 reads TGTGCCAGCTCTTCCGGGTTTTATGGCTACACCTTC. It translates to CASSSGFYGYTF.

This clone was counted only a few times. The V call is TRBV2, the J call TRBJ1-2; 8 bases are a match to TRBD1. Germline CDR1 SNHLY, CDR2 FYNNEI. The CDR3 extends over 12 amino acids. V gave up 5 bases and J gave up 5 bases; unmatched junction bases: 1. In nucleotides, the CDR3 is TGTGCCAGCAGTAGGACAGGGTATGGCTACACCTTC. Protein product: CASSRTGYGYTF.

The J gene is TRBJ1-4, the V gene TRBV7-2; 8 nucleotides match TRBD1. Germline CDR1 and CDR2: SGHTA and FQGNSA. This CDR3 is built from 14 residues. V shed 5 bases and J 8 bases; nucleotides not matched to a gene: 7. The CDR3 sequence: CASSEDRGGEKLFF. DNA for the CDR3: TGTGCCAGCAGCGAAGACAGGGGAGGAGAAAAACTGTTTTTT.

As regards this clone: The junction departs from germline at one end; a sequencing error may be responsible. The gene calls are TRBV2 and TRBJ1-3; 12 bases align to TRBD1. The germline V gene has CDR1 SNHLY and CDR2 FYNNEI. The CDR3 sequence is 14 residues long. DNA for the CDR3: TGTGCCAGCAGTGAAGGTTCGGGACAGGGGGCCAATCGATTT. Protein sequence: CASSEGSGQGANRF.

The rearrangement links TRBV7-8 to TRBJ2-1; the match to TRBD2 covers 9 bases. The CDR3 has 16 residues. V gave up 5 bases and J gave up 5 bases; unmatched junction bases: 10. CDR1 SGHVS and CDR2 FQNEAQ come from the germline V gene. The CDR3 nucleotides read TGTGCCAGCAGCCCCCCCCTGGCGGGGGGGAACAATGAGCAGTTCTTC. Protein: CASSPPLAGGNNEQFF.

This clone was seen once. The genes are TRBV30 and TRBJ1-4; TRBD1 is a possible D gene (5 bases). CDR3 length: 17 residues. Germline loops: CDR1 GTSNPN, CDR2 SVGIG (reference sequence). The V gene lost 0 bases and the J gene lost 3 bases, with 17 bases spanning the gap. As DNA, the CDR3 is TGTGCCTGGAGTGTAAGTCTACAGGCCGTTGCTAATGAAAAACTGTTTTTT. Residues: CAWSVSLQAVANEKLFF.

This rearrangement joins TRBV4-1 to TRBJ2-7, with D perhaps TRBD2 (6 bases). V dropped 11 bases and J dropped 2 bases, with 22 bases sitting between them. CDR3 length equals 15 residues. From germline, CDR1 is MGHRA and CDR2 YSYEKL. The CDR3: CAPYPQRGTPYEQYF. Written as DNA, the CDR3 is TGCGCCCCATACCCCCAACGGGGGACGCCCTACGAGCAGTACTTC.

This clone has only one observation. This chain links TRBV6-1 with TRBJ2-4; D is undetermined. The CDR3 runs to 17 residues. The V end was cut by 2 bases, the J end by 8 bases, with 22 bases between. Per germline, CDR1 MNHNS and CDR2 SASEGT. For the CDR3, the DNA is TGTGCCAGCAGTGAAAAACTCGTGGGTAGCCCGATCGACATTCAGTACTTC. It yields the protein CASSEKLVGSPIDIQYF.

The V call is TRBV11-3, the J call TRBJ2-7, with D perhaps TRBD1 (6 bases). V was shortened by 6 bases and J by 3 bases, with 12 bases between the two germline ends. CDR3 length: 13 amino acids. Germline assignment: CDR1 SGHNT and CDR2 YENEEA. CDR3 bases: TGTGCCAGCAGGCACAGGGACGACTACGAGCAGTACTTC. Its translation: CASRHRDDYEQYF.

The chain combines TRBV5-1 with TRBJ1-2; D unclear. V lost 0 bases, J lost 6 bases, and 6 bases lay in between. CDR3 length: 12 amino acids. Per the germline V gene, CDR1 is SGHRS and CDR2 is YFSETQ. DNA of the CDR3: TGCGCCAGCAGCTTGGGAGAGGATGGCTACACCTTC. As protein: CASSLGEDGYTF.

The rearrangement joins TRBV7-9 to TRBJ2-3; 7 bases map to TRBD1. V gave up 4 bases and J gave up 3 bases; unmatched junction bases: 4. Per the germline V gene, CDR1 is SEHNR and CDR2 is FQNEAQ (reference sequence). The CDR3 has 14 residues. The CDR3 loop is CASSSTGNTDTQYF. The DNA for the CDR3 is TGTGCCAGCAGCTCGACAGGGAATACAGATACGCAGTATTTT.

The V gene is TRBV9, the J gene TRBJ2-6; possibly TRBD2 for D (6 bases). The germline V and J ends were trimmed by 7 bases and 0 bases, with 11 bases remaining between them. Germline values: CDR1 SGDLS, CDR2 YYNGEE. The CDR3 is 15 residues long. CDR3 amino acids: CASGTTSSGANVLTF. The CDR3 DNA is TGTGCCAGCGGAACGACTAGCTCTGGGGCCAACGTCCTGACTTTC.

The CDR3 loop reads CASSIVWDGGYEQYF. The CDR3 DNA reads TGTGCCAGTAGTATAGTATGGGACGGGGGCTACGAGCAGTACTTC. This rearrangement joins TRBV19 to TRBJ2-7, with D perhaps matching TRBD2 (6 bases). The germline CDR1 and CDR2 sequences are LNHDA and SQIVND (reference sequence). The V and J ends lost 1 base and 3 bases respectively, with 13 bases between them. The CDR3 has 15 amino acids.

This chain connects TRBV4-3 to TRBJ1-2, with D unclear. This CDR3 is built from 13 residues. The V end lost 0 bases, the J end lost 12 bases, and 14 bases lay between the germline ends. CDR1 is LGHNA and CDR2 is YSLEER in the germline V gene. CDR3 sequence (DNA): TGCGCCAGCAGCCAAGACAAAAGAACTATACACACCTTC. Its protein is CASSQDKRTIHTF.

The J gene is TRBJ2-7, the V gene TRBV4-2; D might be TRBD2 (7 bases). CDR3 length equals 17 residues. Between the trimmed V and J ends, which lost 2 bases and 0 bases, there was a span of 17 bases. Germline assignment: CDR1 LGHNA and CDR2 YNFKEQ. CDR3 in amino acids: CASSQLTTGTNSYEQYF. As DNA, the CDR3 is TGTGCCAGCAGCCAACTTACAACAGGGACTAACTCCTACGAGCAGTACTTC.